The sequence of this T cell receptor beta chain was determined in a study of T cells after yellow fever vaccination. Trimming cost V 4 bases and J 0 bases, with 11 bases left between them. The CDR3 runs to 15 residues. CDR1 and CDR2 (germline): MGHRA, YSYEKL. Each CDR3 protein gets one entry after TCRdb re-called the 5' RACE reads with MiXCR. The sample yields about 300,000 distinct CDR3 sequences, 6.8% seen once. This clonotype showed up many times. This clonotype was sampled from a man between 18 and 35 years old who received the YFV17D yellow fever vaccine. The chain combines TRBV4-1 with TRBJ2-3; D is perhaps TRBD2 (7 bases). The sequenced sample was PBMCs, obtained about 41 days after the first yellow fever vaccination. This CDR3 reads CASSRRGGSTDTQYF. For the CDR3, the DNA is TGCGCCAGCAGCCGTAGGGGGGGGAGCACAGATACGCAGTATTTT.